The next 20 T cell receptor beta chains were all read from a single sample in a study of blood T cell repertoires in COVID-19. Produced via immunoSEQ multiplex PCR; TCRdb's table is partial and in-frame only. Of about 59,000 clones in the sample, around 80% were seen once. The source material was peripheral blood. These TCRs come from a man aged 55 to 70 with acute or convalescent COVID-19.

The chain uses TRBV5-4 and TRBJ2-1; D may be TRBD1 (5 bases). Germline assignment: CDR1 SGHNT and CDR2 YYREEE (reference sequence). Trimming left V 0 bases short and J 0 bases short, with 7 bases between. This CDR3 has 15 amino acids. DNA for the CDR3: TGTGCCAGCAGCTTGGACAGGAACTCCTACAATGAGCAGTTCTTC. Translation: CASSLDRNSYNEQFF. The complete variable domain, with remaining parts taken from reference TRBV5-4 and TRBJ2-1, reads ETGVTQSPTHLIKTRGQQVTLRCSSQSGHNTVSWYQQALGQGPQFIFQYYREEENGRGNFPPRFSGLQFPNYSSELNVNALELDDSALYLCASSLDRNSYNEQFFGPGTRLTVL.

This sequence joins TRBV24-1 and TRBJ2-3; TRBD2 agrees at 12 bases. Germline assignment: CDR1 KGHDR and CDR2 SFDVKD. Trimming cost V 4 bases and J 0 bases; bases outside gene matches: 4. The CDR3 length is 17 residues. The CDR3 DNA reads as TGTGCCACCAGTGACTGGACTAGCGGGACTAGCACAGATACGCAGTATTTT. Amino acid sequence: CATSDWTSGTSTDTQYF.

V gene TRBV9 combines with J gene TRBJ2-3; D is ambiguous. The length of the CDR3 is 12 residues. The germline V gene has CDR1 SGDLS and CDR2 YYNGEE. V was cut by 4 bases and J by 6 bases, with 9 bases left in between. In nucleotides, the CDR3 is TGTGCCAGCAGCTCTACCGAGGATACGCAGTATTTT. Residues: CASSSTEDTQYF.

The genes are TRBV6-5 and TRBJ1-4, with D unclear. The CDR3 loop spans 13 amino acids. CDR1 is MNHEY, CDR2 SVGAGI, per germline. The V gene lost 2 bases and the J gene lost 5 bases, with 6 bases spanning the gap. This CDR3 is CASSYEMNEKLFF. In nucleotides, the CDR3 is TGTGCCAGCAGTTACGAGATGAATGAAAAACTGTTTTTT.

CDR3 nucleotide sequence: TGTGCCATCAGTGAGTCGGGGCAGGATCGCAACGAGCAGTACTTC. Encoded protein: CAISESGQDRNEQYF. The V call is TRBV10-3, the J call TRBJ2-7, with D perhaps TRBD1 (5 bases). Germline values: CDR1 ENHRY, CDR2 SYGVKD. This CDR3 comprises 15 residues. Trimming removed 0 bases from V and 5 bases from J, with 14 bases in between.

V is TRBV10-2 and J is TRBJ2-1, with 11 bases identical to TRBD2. V lost 6 bases and J lost 5; bases outside the gene matches: 3. CDR3 size: 14 residues. Germline lookup yields CDR1 WSHSY and CDR2 SAAADI. In DNA, the CDR3 is TGCGCCAGCAGGTCACTAGCGGGAGACAATGAGCAGTTCTTC. Residues: CASRSLAGDNEQFF.

This clone was recorded many times. The J gene is TRBJ2-1, the V gene TRBV7-9; D remains ambiguous. V was shortened by 3 bases and J by 3 bases, with 3 bases between the two germline ends. The CDR3 length is 12 residues. CDR1 SEHNR and CDR2 FQNEAQ come from the germline V gene (reference sequence). In DNA, the CDR3 is TGTGCCAGCAGCTTCATCTACAATGAGCAGTTCTTC. It specifies CASSFIYNEQFF.

CDR3 loop: CASSLDTGLLEAFF. The CDR3 nucleotides are TGTGCCAGCAGCTTAGACACAGGGCTGTTGGAAGCTTTCTTT. The chain recombines TRBV5-8 with TRBJ1-1; D might be TRBD1 (6 bases). V lost 2 bases, J lost 8 bases, and 16 bases lay in between. The CDR3 totals 14 residues. The germline CDR1 and CDR2 sequences are SGHTS and YDEGEE. Filled out from reference TRBV5-8 and TRBJ1-1, the complete variable domain reads EAGVTQSPTHLIKTRGQQATLRCSPISGHTSVYWYQQALGLGLQFLLWYDEGEERNRGNFPPRFSGRQFPNYSSELNVNALELEDSALYLCASSLDTGLLEAFFGQGTRLTVV.

This clone was recorded a few times. The V call is TRBV19, the J call TRBJ1-5; 7 nucleotides line up with TRBD1. CDR1 is LNHDA, CDR2 SQIVND, per germline (reference sequence). Trimming at V came to 10 bases and at J to 0 bases, leaving 6 bases not matched to a gene. This CDR3 region has 14 residues. CDR3 protein: CATGGSYSNQPQHF. CDR3 nucleotides: TGTGCCACAGGGGGTTCCTATAGCAATCAGCCCCAGCATTTT.

The chain combines TRBV19 with TRBJ2-1; D might be TRBD2 (5 bases). CDR1 LNHDA and CDR2 SQIVND come from the germline V gene (reference sequence). Deletions cut 6 bases from V and 5 bases from J, with 20 bases between. The CDR3 length is 16 residues. The DNA of the CDR3 is TGTGCCAGTAGGGGGTGGAGACTACAGATAAACAATGAGCAGTTCTTC. This encodes CASRGWRLQINNEQFF.

This clone was seen at least ten times. J is TRBJ1-1 and V is TRBV10-1, with TRBD1 as a possible D gene (5 bases). The CDR3 totals 13 residues. The germline gives CDR1 WNHNN, CDR2 SYGVQD (reference sequence). Trimming removed 4 bases at V and 4 bases at J, with 10 bases between. The CDR3 region is CASSVGVRTEAFF. CDR3 DNA sequence: TGCGCCAGCAGTGTAGGGGTCCGCACTGAAGCTTTCTTT.

The chain carries TRBV18 and TRBJ2-2; TRBD1 agrees at 8 bases. After removal of 6 bases from V and 1 base from J, the junction contained 4 bases not matched to a gene. From germline, CDR1 is KGHSH and CDR2 LQKENI. The CDR3 is 15 residues long. Written as DNA, the CDR3 is TGTGCCAGCTCTCAAGACAGGGGGAACACCGGGGAGCTGTTTTTT. It yields the protein CASSQDRGNTGELFF. Complete variable domain (other parts from reference TRBV18 and TRBJ2-2): NAGVMQNPRHLVRRRGQEARLRCSPMKGHSHVYWYRQLPEEGLKFMVYLQKENIIDESGMPKERFSAEFPKEGPSILRIQQVVRGDSAAYFCASSQDRGNTGELFFGEGSRLTVL.

This chain connects TRBV28 to TRBJ2-7; 8 bases are shared with TRBD1. CDR1 and CDR2 from the germline V gene are MDHEN and SYDVKM. The CDR3 contains 16 residues. Trimming took 4 bases from V and 4 from J; bases not matched to a gene: 12. CDR3 in DNA: TGTGCCAGCAGTTCCCCCGCCGGGACAGGCCGTTACGAGCAGTACTTC. Translation: CASSSPAGTGRYEQYF.

V and J are TRBV12-3 or TRBV12-4 and TRBJ1-3; D not resolved. The CDR3 consists of 13 residues. Trimming took off 6 bases at V and 0 bases at J, with 6 bases between the two ends. The CDR3 spells CASSVFSGNTIYF. CDR3 nucleotide sequence: TGTGCCAGCAGCGTATTCTCTGGAAACACCATATATTTT.

This chain uses TRBV18 with TRBJ1-2; D might be TRBD1 (5 bases). Germline V lookup: CDR1 KGHSH, CDR2 LQKENI. The CDR3 is 18 residues long. V was trimmed by 5 bases and J by 2 bases, leaving 24 bases between them. This chain's CDR3 is CASSRQGGYLISNYGYTF. The DNA of the CDR3 is TGTGCCAGCTCAAGGCAGGGTGGATATTTAATTTCGAACTATGGCTACACCTTC.

The chain carries TRBV10-3 and TRBJ1-1, with 9 bases fitting TRBD1. Germline assignment: CDR1 ENHRY and CDR2 SYGVKD. This CDR3 is 16 amino acids long. The V segment lost 3 bases and the J segment 4 bases; nucleotides outside the gene matches: 9. In DNA, the CDR3 is TGTGCCATCAGTGAAGGCCCGGGGACAGGGACCACTGAAGCTTTCTTT. Translation gives CAISEGPGTGTTEAFF.

This chain connects TRBV28 to TRBJ1-2, with a tentative D call TRBD1 (5 bases). CDR1 MDHEN and CDR2 SYDVKM come from the germline V gene. This CDR3 has 15 residues. The V gene lost 5 bases and the J gene lost 1 base, with 14 bases spanning the gap. CDR3 in amino acids: CASSPGGVRNYGYTF. CDR3 nucleotides: TGTGCCAGCAGTCCGGGAGGGGTGCGTAACTATGGCTACACCTTC.

The sample holds one count of this clone. A much larger clone lies one base from this, so it may be a read error. The V gene is TRBV28, the J gene TRBJ2-1; 7 bases map to TRBD2. The CDR3 is made up of 15 amino acids. V shed 5 bases and J 6 bases; nucleotides not matched to a gene: 10. Germline V gives CDR1 MDHEN, CDR2 SYDVKM. The CDR3 DNA follows: TGTGCCAGCAGTCCCTTAGGCGGGAGATCCAATGAGCAGTTCTTC. As protein: CASSPLGGRSNEQFF.

V and J are TRBV7-3 and TRBJ2-1; D is possibly TRBD2 (6 bases). Between the trimmed V and J ends, which lost 4 bases and 5 bases, there was a span of 15 bases. Germline V gene sequence: CDR1 SGHTA, CDR2 FQGTGA. This CDR3 region has 15 residues. In DNA form, the CDR3 reads TGTGCCAGCAGCTCCGTTAGCGGAGGGAACAATGAGCAGTTCTTC. It codes for CASSSVSGGNNEQFF.

The rearrangement links TRBV7-2 to TRBJ2-1; D gene ambiguous. This CDR3 comprises 15 residues. The V gene lost 6 bases and the J gene lost 0 bases, with 12 bases spanning the gap. CDR1 and CDR2 from the germline V gene are SGHTA and FQGNSA. CDR3 protein: CASRPTRSSYNEQFF. CDR3 DNA: TGTGCCAGCAGACCCACCCGTAGCTCCTACAATGAGCAGTTCTTC. The complete variable domain, with remaining parts taken from reference TRBV7-2 and TRBJ2-1, reads GAGVSQSPSNKVTEKGKDVELRCDPISGHTALYWYRQSLGQGLEFLIYFQGNSAPDKSGLPSDRFSAERTGGSVSTLTIQRTQQEDSAVYLCASRPTRSSYNEQFFGPGTRLTVL.